The 5 T cell receptor beta chains listed next were all sequenced from one sample in a study of shared clonotypes between healthy human individuals (dated by TCRdb to about 2020). Libraries were constructed by the immunoSEQ multiplex PCR assay. Here the immuneACCESS table is served through TCRdb, limited to in-frame sequences with V and J called. Missing clones are a known gap in these copies; in checked studies unresolved V genes cover under half, and the rest lacks a known reason. Across this sample there are some 1 million clones, with under 80% seen only once. Around 1.5% of the sample belongs to the ten largest clones. The specimen was memory CD4+ T cells sorted from blood. The cell subset or site label for this specimen denotes: CD45RA-negative fraction. Receptors were obtained from a man in his late teens or twenties in good health.

V gene TRBV2 combines with J gene TRBJ2-3; 11 bases match TRBD1. J lost 4 bases, V lost 6 bases, and 12 bases had no gene match. The V gene's germline CDR1 is SNHLY and CDR2 FYNNEI. The CDR3 runs 17 residues. CDR3 bases: TGTGCCAGCAGCAGGCGCGGACAGGGGGCAACTTCAGATACGCAGTATTTT. Protein sequence: CASSRRGQGATSDTQYF.

The chain links TRBV30 to TRBJ2-7, with 8 bases lining up with TRBD2. In germline, CDR1 is GTSNPN, CDR2 SVGIG (reference sequence). The CDR3 is 14 amino acids. Germline trimming cut 5 bases from V and 2 bases from J; bases unmatched to any gene: 8. CDR3 in amino acids: CAWRPRGGTYEQYF. As DNA, the CDR3 is TGTGCCTGGCGCCCCCGGGGGGGAACCTACGAGCAGTACTTC.

A single count supports this clone. The chain joins TRBV5-1 to TRBJ2-7; 9 positions agree with TRBD1. The CDR3 extends over 16 amino acids. After removal of 4 bases from V and 2 bases from J, the junction contained 10 bases not matched to a gene. CDR1 is SGHRS and CDR2 is YFSETQ in the germline V gene. The CDR3 region has the DNA TGCGCCAGCAGCGAACAAACAGGGGGCGCCGCCTACGAGCAGTACTTC. This codes for CASSEQTGGAAYEQYF.

The V gene is TRBV21-1, the J gene TRBJ2-7; TRBD1, the D gene given by the table, was not confirmed from the DNA. TRBV21-1 is designated a pseudogene. The CDR3 spans 15 residues. This CDR3 reads CASSKGPRRAYEQYF. CDR3 nucleotides: TGTGCCAGCAGCAAAGGTCCCAGGCGCGCCTACGAGCAGTACTTC.

The CDR3 region has the DNA TGCAGCGGCGGGGGCAGTTGGGAGACCCAGTACTTC. It codes for CSGGGSWETQYF. The chain couples TRBV29-1 to TRBJ2-5; a possible D gene is TRBD2 (7 bases). Germline V gene sequence: CDR1 SQVTM, CDR2 ANQGSEA. V was trimmed by 7 bases and J by 5 bases, leaving 14 bases between them. The CDR3 extends over 12 amino acids.